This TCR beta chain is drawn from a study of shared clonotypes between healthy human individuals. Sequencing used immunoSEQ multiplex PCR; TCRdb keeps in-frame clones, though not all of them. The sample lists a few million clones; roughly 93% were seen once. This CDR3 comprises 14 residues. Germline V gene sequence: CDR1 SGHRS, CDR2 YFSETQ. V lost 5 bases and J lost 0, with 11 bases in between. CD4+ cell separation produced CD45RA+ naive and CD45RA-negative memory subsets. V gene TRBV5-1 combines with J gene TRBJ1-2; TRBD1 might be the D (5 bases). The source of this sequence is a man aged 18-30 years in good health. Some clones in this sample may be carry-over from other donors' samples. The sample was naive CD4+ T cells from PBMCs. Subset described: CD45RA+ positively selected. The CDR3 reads CASRMGDSNYGYTF. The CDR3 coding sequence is TGCGCCAGCAGGATGGGGGACTCTAACTATGGCTACACCTTC.